This T cell receptor (beta chain) was identified during a study of blood T cell repertoires in COVID-19. Study-wide context: Sample material is recorded as cDNA or gDNA derived from T cells, B-cell-depleted T cells, or PBMCs.

Under the authors' procedure: Amplification with reference gene primers provided the estimates of nucleated cell counts. The repertoire was sequenced with immunoSEQ multiplex PCR; TCRdb's copy has only in-frame clones and lacks some. V and J calls plus clone size are reproduced from that table; the DNA served to infer D and trimming. The sample includes approximately 70,000 clones, under 95% of them seen just once. The CDR3 length is 13 residues. The V and J ends lost 5 bases and 6 bases respectively, with 11 bases between them. Germline loops: CDR1 SGHAT, CDR2 FQNNGV. This clone was observed once. The receptor was derived from a woman in her sixties with active COVID-19. Sequenced sample: peripheral blood. V gene TRBV11-2 combines with J gene TRBJ2-4, with a weak D call TRBD2 (6 bases). The CDR3 spells CASSPGAGNIQYF. The CDR3 nucleotides read TGTGCCAGCAGCCCGGGAGCCGGAAACATTCAGTACTTC.